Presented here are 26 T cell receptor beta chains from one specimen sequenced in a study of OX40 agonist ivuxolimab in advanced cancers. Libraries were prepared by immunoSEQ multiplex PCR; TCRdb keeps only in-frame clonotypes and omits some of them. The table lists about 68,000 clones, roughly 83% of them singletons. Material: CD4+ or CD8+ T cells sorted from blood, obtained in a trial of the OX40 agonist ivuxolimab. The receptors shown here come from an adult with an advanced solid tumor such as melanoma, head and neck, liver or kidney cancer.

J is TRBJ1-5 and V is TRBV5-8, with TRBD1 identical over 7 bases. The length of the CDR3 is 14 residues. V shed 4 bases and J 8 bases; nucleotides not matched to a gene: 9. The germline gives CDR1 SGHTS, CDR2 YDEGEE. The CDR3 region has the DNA TGTGCCAGCAGCCTCGGCAGGGGGGAAAAGCCCCAGCATTTT. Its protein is CASSLGRGEKPQHF.

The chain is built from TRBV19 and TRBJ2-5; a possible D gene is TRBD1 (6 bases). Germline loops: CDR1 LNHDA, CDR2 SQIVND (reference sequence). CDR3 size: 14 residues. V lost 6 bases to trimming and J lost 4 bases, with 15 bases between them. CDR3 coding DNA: TGTGCCAGTAGGTCTGAACAGGGTAGAGAGACCCAGTACTTC. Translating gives CASRSEQGRETQYF.

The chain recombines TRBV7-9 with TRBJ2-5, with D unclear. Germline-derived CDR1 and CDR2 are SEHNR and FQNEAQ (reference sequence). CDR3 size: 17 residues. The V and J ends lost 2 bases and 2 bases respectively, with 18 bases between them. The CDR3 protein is CASSLSWARNRQETQYF. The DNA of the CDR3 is TGTGCCAGCAGCTTAAGTTGGGCTCGCAACAGACAAGAGACCCAGTACTTC.

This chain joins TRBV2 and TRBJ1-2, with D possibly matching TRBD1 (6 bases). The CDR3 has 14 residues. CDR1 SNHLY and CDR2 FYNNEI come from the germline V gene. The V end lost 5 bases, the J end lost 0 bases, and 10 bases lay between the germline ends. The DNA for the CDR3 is TGTGCCAGCAGTCCAGACAGGACTAACTATGGCTACACCTTC. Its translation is CASSPDRTNYGYTF.

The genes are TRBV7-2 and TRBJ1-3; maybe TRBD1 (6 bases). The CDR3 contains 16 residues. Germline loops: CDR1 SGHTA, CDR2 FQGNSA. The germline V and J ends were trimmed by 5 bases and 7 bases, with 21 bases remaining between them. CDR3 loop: CASSAQGFAWSNTIYF. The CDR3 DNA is TGTGCCAGCAGCGCGCAGGGGTTCGCTTGGAGTAACACCATATATTTT.

CDR3 coding DNA: TGTGCCTGGAGCCTTTCCTACGAGCAGTACTTC. Encoded protein: CAWSLSYEQYF. The chain carries TRBV30 and TRBJ2-7; D ambiguous. Germline loops: CDR1 GTSNPN, CDR2 SVGIG (reference sequence). Between the trimmed V and J ends, which lost 3 bases and 1 base, there was a span of 4 bases. The CDR3 runs 11 residues.

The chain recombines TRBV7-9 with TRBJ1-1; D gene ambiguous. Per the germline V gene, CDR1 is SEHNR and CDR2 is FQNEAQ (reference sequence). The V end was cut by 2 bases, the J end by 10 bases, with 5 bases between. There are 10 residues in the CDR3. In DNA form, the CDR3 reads TGTGCCAGCAGCTTAAATTCAGCTTTCTTT. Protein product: CASSLNSAFF.

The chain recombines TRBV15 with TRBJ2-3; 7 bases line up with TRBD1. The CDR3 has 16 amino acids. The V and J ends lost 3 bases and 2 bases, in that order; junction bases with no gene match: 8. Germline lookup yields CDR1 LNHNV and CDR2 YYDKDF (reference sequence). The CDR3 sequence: CATSRTDRVHTDTQYF. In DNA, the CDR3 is TGTGCCACCAGCAGGACCGACAGGGTCCACACAGATACGCAGTATTTT. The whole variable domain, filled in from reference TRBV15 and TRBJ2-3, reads DAMVIQNPRYQVTQFGKPVTLSCSQTLNHNVMYWYQQKSSQAPKLLFHYYDKDFNNEADTPDNFQSRRPNTSFCFLDIRSPGLGDTAMYLCATSRTDRVHTDTQYFGPGTRLTVL.

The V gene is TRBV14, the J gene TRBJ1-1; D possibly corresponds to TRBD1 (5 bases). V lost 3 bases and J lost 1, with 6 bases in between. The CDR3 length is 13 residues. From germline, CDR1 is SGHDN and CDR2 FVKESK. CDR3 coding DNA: TGTGCCAGCAGCCAGGGGGGGAACACTGAAGCTTTCTTT. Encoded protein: CASSQGGNTEAFF.

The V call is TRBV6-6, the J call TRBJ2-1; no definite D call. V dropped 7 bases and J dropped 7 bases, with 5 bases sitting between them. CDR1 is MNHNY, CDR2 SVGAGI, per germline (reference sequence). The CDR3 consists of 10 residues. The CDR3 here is CASMGNEQFF. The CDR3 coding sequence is TGTGCCAGCATGGGGAATGAGCAGTTCTTC.

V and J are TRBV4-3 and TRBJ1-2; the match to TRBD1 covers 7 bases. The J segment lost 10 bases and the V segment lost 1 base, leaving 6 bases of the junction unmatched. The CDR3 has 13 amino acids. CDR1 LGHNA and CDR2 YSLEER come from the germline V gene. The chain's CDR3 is CASSQARQGDYTF. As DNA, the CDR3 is TGCGCCAGCAGCCAAGCCCGACAGGGCGACTACACCTTC.

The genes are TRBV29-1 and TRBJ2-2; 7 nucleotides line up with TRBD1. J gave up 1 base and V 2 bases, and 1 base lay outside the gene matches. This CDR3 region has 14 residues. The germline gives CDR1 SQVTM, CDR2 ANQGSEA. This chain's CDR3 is CSVERTGNTGELFF. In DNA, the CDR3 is TGCAGCGTTGAAAGGACAGGGAACACCGGGGAGCTGTTTTTT.

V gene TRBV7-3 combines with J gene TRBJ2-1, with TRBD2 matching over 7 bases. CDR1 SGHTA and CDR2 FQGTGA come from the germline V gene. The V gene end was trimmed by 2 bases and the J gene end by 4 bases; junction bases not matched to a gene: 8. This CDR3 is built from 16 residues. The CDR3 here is CASSLGSGKVYNEQFF. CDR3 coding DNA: TGTGCCAGCAGCTTAGGCAGCGGGAAAGTTTACAATGAGCAGTTCTTC.

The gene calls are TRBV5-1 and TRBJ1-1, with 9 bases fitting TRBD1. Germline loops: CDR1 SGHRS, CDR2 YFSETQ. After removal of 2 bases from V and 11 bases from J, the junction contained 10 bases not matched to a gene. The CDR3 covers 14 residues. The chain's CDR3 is CASSLGTGLLRAFF. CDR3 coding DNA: TGCGCCAGCAGCTTAGGGACAGGGCTTTTGCGTGCTTTCTTT.

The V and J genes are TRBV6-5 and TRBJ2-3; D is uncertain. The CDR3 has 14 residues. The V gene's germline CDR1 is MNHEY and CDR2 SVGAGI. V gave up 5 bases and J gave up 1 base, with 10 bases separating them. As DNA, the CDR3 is TGTGCCAGCAGTACGCCACTACGCACAGATACGCAGTATTTT. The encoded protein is CASSTPLRTDTQYF.

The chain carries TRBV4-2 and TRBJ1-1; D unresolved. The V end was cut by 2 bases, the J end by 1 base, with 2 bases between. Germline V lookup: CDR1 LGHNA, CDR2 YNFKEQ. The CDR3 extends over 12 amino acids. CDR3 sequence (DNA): TGTGCCAGCAGCCAACGGAACACTGAAGCTTTCTTT. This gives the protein CASSQRNTEAFF.

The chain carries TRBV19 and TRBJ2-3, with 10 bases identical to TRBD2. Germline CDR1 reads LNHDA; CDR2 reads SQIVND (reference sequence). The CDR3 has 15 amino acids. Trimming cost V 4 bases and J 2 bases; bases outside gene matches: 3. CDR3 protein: CASSTSGSTTDTQYF. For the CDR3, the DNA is TGTGCCAGTAGTACTAGCGGGAGTACCACAGATACGCAGTATTTT.

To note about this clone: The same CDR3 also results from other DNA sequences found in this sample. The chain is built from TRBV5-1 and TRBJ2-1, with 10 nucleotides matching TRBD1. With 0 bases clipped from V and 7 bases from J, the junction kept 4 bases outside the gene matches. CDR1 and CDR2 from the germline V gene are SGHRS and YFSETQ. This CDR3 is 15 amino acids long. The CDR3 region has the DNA TGCGCCAGCAGCTTGGGACAGGGGGCTAGGAATGAGCAGTTCTTC. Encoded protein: CASSLGQGARNEQFF.

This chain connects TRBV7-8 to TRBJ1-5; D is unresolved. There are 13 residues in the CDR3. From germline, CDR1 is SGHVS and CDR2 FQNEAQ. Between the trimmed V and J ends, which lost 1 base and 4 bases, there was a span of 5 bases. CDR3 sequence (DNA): TGTGCCAGCAGCTTAGACAGAAATCAGCCCCAGCATTTT. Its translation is CASSLDRNQPQHF.

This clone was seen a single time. The CDR3 nucleotides read TGTGCCAGCAGCCAAGTGGGGAGGAAGAATGAAAAACTGTTTTTT. Encoded protein: CASSQVGRKNEKLFF. The J gene is TRBJ1-4, the V gene TRBV14; no clear D. Germline V gene data show CDR1 as SGHDN and CDR2 as FVKESK. V was clipped by 1 base and J by 5 bases, with 11 bases between them. The CDR3 totals 15 residues.

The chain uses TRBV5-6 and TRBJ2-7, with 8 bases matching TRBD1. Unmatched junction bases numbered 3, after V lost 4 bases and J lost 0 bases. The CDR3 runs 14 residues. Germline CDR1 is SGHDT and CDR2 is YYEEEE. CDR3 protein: CASSIRGLSYEQYF. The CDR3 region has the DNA TGTGCCAGCAGCATCAGGGGGCTCTCCTACGAGCAGTACTTC.

For the CDR3, the DNA is TGTGCCAGCAGTGAAGCGTATTCACCCCTCCACTTT. Its protein product is CASSEAYSPLHF. The chain couples TRBV2 to TRBJ1-6; D is unclear. The CDR3 covers 12 residues. CDR1 is SNHLY, CDR2 FYNNEI, per germline. V lost 0 bases to trimming and J lost 8 bases, with 2 bases between them.

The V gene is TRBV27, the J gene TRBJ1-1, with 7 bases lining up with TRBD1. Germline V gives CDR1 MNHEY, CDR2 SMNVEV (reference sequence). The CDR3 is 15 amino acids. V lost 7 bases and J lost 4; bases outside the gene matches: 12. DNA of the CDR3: TGTGCCAGCACCATGACAGGGTTTGCGTCCACTGAAGCTTTCTTT. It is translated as CASTMTGFASTEAFF.

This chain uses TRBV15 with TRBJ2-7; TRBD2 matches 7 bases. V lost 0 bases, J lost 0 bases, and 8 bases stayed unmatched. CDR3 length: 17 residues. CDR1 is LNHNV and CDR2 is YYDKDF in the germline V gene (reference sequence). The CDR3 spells CATSREGGSYSSYEQYF. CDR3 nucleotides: TGTGCCACCAGCAGAGAGGGCGGGAGTTATAGCTCCTACGAGCAGTACTTC.

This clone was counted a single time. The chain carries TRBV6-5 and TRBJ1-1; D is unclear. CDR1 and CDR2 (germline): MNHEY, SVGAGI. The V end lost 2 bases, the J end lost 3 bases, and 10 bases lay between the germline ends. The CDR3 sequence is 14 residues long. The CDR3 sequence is CASSYGRFDTEAFF. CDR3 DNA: TGTGCCAGCAGTTACGGGCGTTTCGACACTGAAGCTTTCTTT.

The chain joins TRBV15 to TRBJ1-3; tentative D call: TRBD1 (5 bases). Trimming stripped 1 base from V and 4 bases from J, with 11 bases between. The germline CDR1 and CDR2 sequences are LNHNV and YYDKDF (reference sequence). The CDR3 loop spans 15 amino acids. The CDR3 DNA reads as TGTGCCACCAGCAGAGGAGTAGGGGCAGGAAACACCATATATTTT. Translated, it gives CATSRGVGAGNTIYF.